A single T cell receptor beta chain is shown here with its context. Its ends do not fully match the called genes, so a read error is possible. Random hexamers were used to reverse transcribe the RNA input (about 0.45 to 1 ug). TCRdb independently ran MiXCR on the immunoSEQ multiplex PCR reads; one entry per CDR3 protein. The profile shows 55,000 to 85,000 distinct CDR3 sequences, 96% of them singletons. The sample originates from a study of CD8 T cells in Susac syndrome. The CDR3 is 14 amino acids. The V gene's germline CDR1 is LGHDT and CDR2 YNNKEL (reference sequence). The sequenced material came from CD4+ T cells from PBMCs. The clonotype originates from a human donor with multiple sclerosis. The V and J genes are TRBV3-1 and TRBJ1-2; D uncertain. Here the CDR3 reads CASSQVGGHIRNAF. CDR3 bases: TGTGCCAGCAGCCAAGTCGGAGGTCACATCCGGAATGCCTTC.